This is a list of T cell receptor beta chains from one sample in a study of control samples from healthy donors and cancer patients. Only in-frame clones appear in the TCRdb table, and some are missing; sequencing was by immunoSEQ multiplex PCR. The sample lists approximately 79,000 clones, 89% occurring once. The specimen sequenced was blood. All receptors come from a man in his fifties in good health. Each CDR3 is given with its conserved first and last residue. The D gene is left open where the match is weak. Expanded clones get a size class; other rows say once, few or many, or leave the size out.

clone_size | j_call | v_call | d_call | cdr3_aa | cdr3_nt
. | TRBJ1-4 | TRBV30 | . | CAWSVGEKLFF | TGTGCCTGGAGTGTAGGCGAAAAACTGTTTTTT
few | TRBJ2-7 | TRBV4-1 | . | CASSQDIGAGLYEQYF | TGCGCCAGCAGCCAAGATATAGGGGCAGGCCTCTACGAGCAGTACTTC
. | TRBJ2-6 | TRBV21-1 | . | CASSRGSGANVLTF | TGTGCCAGCAGCAGGGGGTCTGGGGCCAACGTCCTGACTTTC
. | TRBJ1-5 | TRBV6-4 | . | CASSPGDTSNQPQHF | TGTGCCAGCAGTCCCGGGGACACTAGCAATCAGCCCCAGCATTTT
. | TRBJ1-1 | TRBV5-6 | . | CASSLVAGSTEAFF | TGTGCCAGCAGCTTGGTAGCGGGCTCCACTGAAGCTTTCTTT
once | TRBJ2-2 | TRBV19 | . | CASAFGTPNTGELFF | TGTGCCAGCGCCTTTGGGACACCGAACACCGGGGAGCTGTTTTTT
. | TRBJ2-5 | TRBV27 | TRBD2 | CASSPGLAGGETQYF | TGTGCCAGCAGCCCAGGACTAGCGGGGGGAGAGACCCAGTACTTC
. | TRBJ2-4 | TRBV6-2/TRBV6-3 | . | CASSYSGGLNIQYF | TGTGCCAGCAGTTACTCGGGGGGGCTAAACATTCAGTACTTC
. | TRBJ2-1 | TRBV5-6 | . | CASSPDSYNEQFF | TGTGCCAGCAGCCCAGACAGTTACAATGAGCAGTTCTTC
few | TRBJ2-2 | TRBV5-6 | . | CASSLRNTGELFF | TGTGCCAGCAGCTTGAGGAACACCGGGGAGCTGTTTTTT
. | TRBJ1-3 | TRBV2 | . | CARELYSGNTIYF | TGTGCCAGAGAGCTTTACTCTGGAAACACCATATATTTT